A selection of T cell receptor beta chains follows, all from one sample in a study of shared clonotypes between healthy human individuals. The data were produced by immunoSEQ multiplex PCR, yet TCRdb's version contains in-frame clones alone and is incomplete. The sample yields around 1.4 million clones, 97% to 99% seen once. Material for sequencing was naive CD4+ T cells sorted from blood. The receptor source for this set is a man aged 30 to 39 in good health. CDR3s leave out the opening cysteine and the closing phenylalanine or tryptophan. The D gene is left open where the match is weak.

j_call d_call v_call cdr3_aa
TRBJ2-5 NA TRBV29-1 SGDRMEPATQY
TRBJ2-1 TRBD2 TRBV29-1 SASLAGPRDNEQF
TRBJ1-4 TRBD1 TRBV6-1 ASSEGQGASEKLF
TRBJ2-7 NA TRBV7-9 ASSLPPLYEQY
TRBJ1-4 NA TRBV5-1 ASGIQGFGEKLF
TRBJ2-7 TRBD2 TRBV28 ASSLASSGNYEQY
TRBJ2-5 NA TRBV18 ASSPQRAETQY
TRBJ2-1 TRBD1 TRBV5-4 ASSSQQGAYNEQF
TRBJ1-2 TRBD1 TRBV19 ASSPWTGGRVGGGYT
TRBJ2-1 TRBD2 TRBV11-2 ASSSISGKYNEQF
TRBJ2-1 NA TRBV27 ASSLSTPPSSYNEQF
TRBJ1-4 TRBD1 TRBV5-1 ASSHDRGSNEKLF
TRBJ1-4 NA TRBV7-2 ASSDDGGEFEKLF
TRBJ2-7 NA TRBV28 ASSLRTLAYEQY
TRBJ2-1 TRBD1 TRBV29-1 SARDRGLVRSYNEQF